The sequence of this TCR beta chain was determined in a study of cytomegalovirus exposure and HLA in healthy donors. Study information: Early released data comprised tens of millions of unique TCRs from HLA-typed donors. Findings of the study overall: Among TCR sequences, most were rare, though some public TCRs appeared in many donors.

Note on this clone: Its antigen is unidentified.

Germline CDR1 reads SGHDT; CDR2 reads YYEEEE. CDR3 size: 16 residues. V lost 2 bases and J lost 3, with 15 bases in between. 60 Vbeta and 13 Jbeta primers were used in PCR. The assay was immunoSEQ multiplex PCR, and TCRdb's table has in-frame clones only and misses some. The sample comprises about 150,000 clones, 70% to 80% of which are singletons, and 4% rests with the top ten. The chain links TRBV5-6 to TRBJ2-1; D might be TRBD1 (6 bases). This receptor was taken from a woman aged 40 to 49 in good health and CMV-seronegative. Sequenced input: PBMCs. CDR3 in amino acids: CASSFIGGVSYNEQFF. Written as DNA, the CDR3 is TGTGCCAGCAGCTTTATAGGGGGTGTAAGCTACAATGAGCAGTTCTTC.